The 29 T cell receptor beta chains reported below all come from one sample, sequenced in a study of identical twins. TCRdb re-analysed the 5' RACE reads in MiXCR, keeping a single row per CDR3 protein. The sample has roughly 290,000 distinct CDR3 sequences; more than 8% are singletons. This sample also belongs to another study, concerning yellow fever vaccine responses in identical twins.

Sequencing was done on a sample of CD8+ T cells sorted from blood. Source of these receptors: a woman aged 18-35 years in good health.

The V and J genes are TRBV7-9 and TRBJ1-1, with D hard to call. The CDR3 spans 15 residues. Trimming removed 5 bases from V and 1 base from J, with 14 bases in between. The germline CDR1 and CDR2 sequences are SEHNR and FQNEAQ (reference sequence). CDR3 residues: CASSQITATNTEAFF. DNA for the CDR3: TGTGCCAGCAGCCAAATAACAGCGACGAACACTGAAGCTTTCTTT. Full variable domain (missing parts from reference TRBV7-9 and TRBJ1-1): DTGVSQNPRHKITKRGQNVTFRCDPISEHNRLYWYRQTLGQGPEFLTYFQNEAQLEKSRLLSDRFSAERPKGSFSTLEIQRTEQGDSAMYLCASSQITATNTEAFFGQGTRLTVV.

This clonotype was seen a handful of times. This chain joins TRBV7-9 and TRBJ2-7; 10 positions match TRBD1. CDR3 length equals 17 residues. Germline V gene sequence: CDR1 SEHNR, CDR2 FQNEAQ (reference sequence). V shed 1 base, J shed 3 bases, and the junction held 9 bases outside the gene matches. DNA for the CDR3: TGTGCCAGCAGCTTAGTTAGTCTCGGGACAGGGGACTACGAGCAGTACTTC. Its translation is CASSLVSLGTGDYEQYF.

This clonotype was found many times. The rearrangement uses TRBV7-9 and TRBJ2-7, with TRBD1 matching 8 bases. V dropped 5 bases and J dropped 0; count of bases not matched to a gene: 12. Looked up from germline, CDR1 is SEHNR and CDR2 is FQNEAQ (reference sequence). This CDR3 spans 17 amino acids. Here the CDR3 DNA reads TGTGCCAGCAGCGAAATTCAGACAGGGGACAGCTCCTACGAGCAGTACTTC. Its translation is CASSEIQTGDSSYEQYF. The full variable domain, in which reference TRBV7-9 and TRBJ2-7 provide the parts outside the CDR3, is DTGVSQNPRHKITKRGQNVTFRCDPISEHNRLYWYRQTLGQGPEFLTYFQNEAQLEKSRLLSDRFSAERPKGSFSTLEIQRTEQGDSAMYLCASSEIQTGDSSYEQYFGPGTRLTVT.

This clonotype was counted only a few times. This chain joins TRBV18 and TRBJ2-1; 10 nucleotides agree with TRBD2. This CDR3 comprises 17 residues. CDR1 KGHSH and CDR2 LQKENI come from the germline V gene. V trimming: 6 bases; J trimming: 0 bases; junction bases outside the gene matches: 8. CDR3 in amino acids: CASSPLLAGDSYNEQFF. The CDR3 DNA reads as TGTGCCAGCTCGCCCCTCCTAGCGGGGGACTCCTACAATGAGCAGTTCTTC.

At least ten counts were recorded for this clonotype. V gene TRBV11-2 combines with J gene TRBJ2-2, with 8 bases identical to TRBD2. The CDR3 loop spans 16 amino acids. Germline trimming cut 4 bases from V and 0 bases from J; bases unmatched to any gene: 4. CDR1 is SGHAT and CDR2 is FQNNGV in the germline V gene. The CDR3, as DNA: TGTGCCAGCAGCTCTTTACTAGCGGCGAACACCGGGGAGCTGTTTTTT. This translates into CASSSLLAANTGELFF. Complete variable domain (other parts from reference TRBV11-2 and TRBJ2-2): EAGVAQSPRYKIIEKRQSVAFWCNPISGHATLYWYQQILGQGPKLLIQFQNNGVVDDSQLPKDRFSAERLKGVDSTLKIQPAKLEDSAVYLCASSSLLAANTGELFFGEGSRLTVL.

The rearrangement uses TRBV25-1 and TRBJ2-1; TRBD2 agrees at 9 bases. The germline V gene encodes CDR1 MGHDK and CDR2 SYGVNS. CDR3 length equals 15 residues. J lost 2 bases, V lost 3 bases, and 2 bases had no gene match. Written as DNA, the CDR3 is TGTGCCAGCAGTGACAGCGGGGGGACCTACAATGAGCAGTTCTTC. This encodes CASSDSGGTYNEQFF.

This clonotype was detected ten times or more. The chain recombines TRBV29-1 with TRBJ2-7; 9 nucleotides match TRBD2. This CDR3 comprises 12 residues. Per germline, CDR1 SQVTM and CDR2 ANQGSEA. The ends lost 6 bases at V and 6 bases at J; junction bases unmatched: 6. The CDR3 coding sequence is TGCAGCGTGACTAGCGGCAAGGGCGAGCAGTACTTC. It yields the protein CSVTSGKGEQYF.

The chain couples TRBV20-1 to TRBJ2-7, with 9 bases fitting TRBD2. The CDR3 extends over 18 amino acids. J lost 4 bases, V lost 2 bases, and 18 bases had no gene match. Germline CDR1 is DFQATT and CDR2 is SNEGSKA (reference sequence). DNA of the CDR3: TGCAGTGCTAGAAAGAAAGGGCTAGCGGGATACAGGTCGTACGAGCAGTACTTC. It is translated as CSARKKGLAGYRSYEQYF.

V gene TRBV7-9 combines with J gene TRBJ2-1, with D maybe TRBD2 (5 bases). The CDR3 is 16 amino acids. Germline values: CDR1 SEHNR, CDR2 FQNEAQ (reference sequence). With 5 bases removed from V and 9 bases from J, the gap between germline ends came to 23 bases. The CDR3 sequence is CASSPVIPLSSGEQFF. The DNA of the CDR3 is TGTGCCAGCAGCCCCGTAATTCCCCTCTCCAGCGGTGAGCAGTTCTTC.

This clonotype was recorded a few times. V is TRBV7-2 and J is TRBJ2-7, with D possibly TRBD1 on 6 matching bases. The CDR3 is made up of 14 amino acids. Trimming took off 3 bases at V and 2 bases at J, with 11 bases between the two ends. Germline V CDR1 and CDR2: SGHTA, FQGNSA. The CDR3 region is CASSFAGAAYEQYF. The CDR3, as DNA: TGTGCCAGCAGCTTCGCAGGGGCGGCCTACGAGCAGTACTTC.

For the CDR3, the DNA is TGTGCCAGCAGCCAAGAGATGACCAGGAAAGAGACAGATACGCAGTATTTT. Translating gives CASSQEMTRKETDTQYF. The chain employs TRBV4-2 and TRBJ2-3; D not certain. Germline CDR1 and CDR2: LGHNA and YNFKEQ. V was clipped by 0 bases and J by 3 bases, with 16 bases between them. This CDR3 region has 17 residues.

The chain couples TRBV20-1 to TRBJ2-1, with TRBD2 matching over 12 bases. Germline loops: CDR1 DFQATT, CDR2 SNEGSKA (reference sequence). The CDR3 totals 15 residues. J gave up 2 bases and V 6 bases, and 5 bases lay outside the gene matches. CDR3 DNA: TGCAGTGCCTGGACTAGCGGGACGGCCTACAATGAGCAGTTCTTC. Protein product: CSAWTSGTAYNEQFF.

This rearrangement joins TRBV28 to TRBJ2-1; D not resolved. Per germline, CDR1 MDHEN and CDR2 SYDVKM. V lost 6 bases and J 4 bases, leaving 16 bases between the germline ends. This CDR3 has 15 amino acids. CDR3 region: CASRTIQIIYNEQFF. The DNA for the CDR3 is TGTGCCAGCAGAACGATCCAAATAATATACAATGAGCAGTTCTTC.

The genes are TRBV29-1 and TRBJ1-2; D remains unclear. The CDR3 consists of 12 residues. Germline assignment: CDR1 SQVTM and CDR2 ANQGSEA. The V gene lost 2 bases and the J gene lost 6 bases, with 10 bases spanning the gap. CDR3 coding DNA: TGCAGCGTTGAACTGGGAAGGAATGGCTACACCTTC. The encoded protein is CSVELGRNGYTF.

This sequence joins TRBV6-5 and TRBJ2-4, with TRBD1 as a possible D gene (6 bases). Germline CDR1 and CDR2: MNHEY and SVGAGI. Trimming took off 3 bases at V and 7 bases at J, with 13 bases between the two ends. This CDR3 spans 14 amino acids. The CDR3 loop reads CASSYLAQGNIQYF. For the CDR3, the DNA is TGTGCCAGCAGTTATCTGGCTCAGGGGAACATTCAGTACTTC.

The chain links TRBV7-2 to TRBJ2-3; D is possibly TRBD1 (5 bases). The CDR3 sequence is 15 residues long. Germline-derived CDR1 and CDR2 are SGHTA and FQGNSA. Trimming took off 5 bases at V and 0 bases at J, with 12 bases between the two ends. The CDR3 is CASSAIGASTDTQYF. DNA of the CDR3: TGTGCCAGCAGCGCAATTGGGGCTAGCACAGATACGCAGTATTTT.

The V and J genes are TRBV20-1 and TRBJ1-1; maybe TRBD1 (6 bases). From germline, CDR1 is DFQATT and CDR2 SNEGSKA (reference sequence). V was trimmed by 2 bases and J by 3 bases, leaving 10 bases between them. The CDR3 has 13 amino acids. In DNA, the CDR3 is TGCAGTGCTAGAAAAGGGGGAGACACTGAAGCTTTCTTT. Translating it yields CSARKGGDTEAFF.

CDR3 in DNA: TGTGCCAGTAGCATCCTTGGGGAAGGGGGCAATCAGCCCCAGCATTTT. Protein sequence: CASSILGEGGNQPQHF. J is TRBJ1-5 and V is TRBV19, with D maybe TRBD1 (5 bases). The CDR3 spans 16 residues. The V and J ends lost 6 bases and 2 bases respectively, with 17 bases between them. Looked up from germline, CDR1 is LNHDA and CDR2 is SQIVND (reference sequence).

A few counts support this clonotype. The CDR3 reads CASSQSAGNTEAFF. For the CDR3, the DNA is TGTGCCAGCTCACAGTCCGCGGGGAACACTGAAGCTTTCTTT. The chain combines TRBV18 with TRBJ1-1; no definite D call. Germline CDR1 KGHSH, CDR2 LQKENI. V lost 4 bases and J lost 1, with 10 bases in between. This CDR3 is built from 14 residues. Combining the CDR3 with reference TRBV18 and TRBJ1-1 gives the whole variable domain NAGVMQNPRHLVRRRGQEARLRCSPMKGHSHVYWYRQLPEEGLKFMVYLQKENIIDESGMPKERFSAEFPKEGPSILRIQQVVRGDSAAYFCASSQSAGNTEAFFGQGTRLTVV.

This clonotype was recorded at least ten times. The chain links TRBV20-1 to TRBJ2-1, with a possible D match to TRBD2 (5 bases). V lost 0 bases and J 9 bases, leaving 21 bases between the germline ends. The CDR3 length is 16 residues. Germline V gives CDR1 DFQATT, CDR2 SNEGSKA (reference sequence). CDR3 region: CSARDVEGRIGTEQFF. The CDR3 DNA sequence: TGCAGTGCTAGAGATGTCGAGGGTAGGATCGGTACTGAGCAGTTCTTC.

The sample holds a few counts of this clonotype. This chain joins TRBV6-1 and TRBJ2-7; D not resolved. CDR1 is MNHNS, CDR2 SASEGT, per germline. V was clipped by 7 bases and J by 0 bases, with 7 bases between them. The CDR3 is made up of 12 amino acids. CDR3 sequence: CASTADSYEQYF. The CDR3 nucleotides read TGTGCCAGCACGGCGGACTCCTACGAGCAGTACTTC.

The genes are TRBV3-1 and TRBJ2-1; either TRBD1 or TRBD2 may fit D (5 bases each). V was clipped by 5 bases and J by 0 bases, with 14 bases between them. The CDR3 contains 16 residues. Germline lookup yields CDR1 LGHDT and CDR2 YNNKEL (reference sequence). CDR3 region: CASSTGTVSSYNEQFF. The CDR3 DNA sequence: TGTGCCAGCAGCACTGGGACGGTGAGCTCCTACAATGAGCAGTTCTTC.

This clonotype was counted a few times. The V and J genes are TRBV28 and TRBJ1-1, with unresolved D. V was shortened by 5 bases and J by 0 bases, with 10 bases between the two germline ends. Germline loops: CDR1 MDHEN, CDR2 SYDVKM. This CDR3 region has 14 residues. The CDR3 nucleotides read TGTGCCAGCAGTCGGACGGAACTGAACACTGAAGCTTTCTTT. This translates into CASSRTELNTEAFF. Variable domain in full (rest from reference TRBV28 and TRBJ1-1): DVKVTQSSRYLVKRTGEKVFLECVQDMDHENMFWYRQDPGLGLRLIYFSYDVKMKEKGDIPEGYSVSREKKERFSLILESASTNQTSMYLCASSRTELNTEAFFGQGTRLTVV.

This clonotype was detected a few times. This chain joins TRBV10-3 and TRBJ1-2; D might be TRBD1 (5 bases). The CDR3 is 14 residues long. V lost 0 bases, J lost 7 bases, and 12 bases lay in between. CDR1 and CDR2 from the germline V gene are ENHRY and SYGVKD. CDR3 protein: CAISESTDIGGYTF. CDR3 DNA: TGTGCCATCAGTGAGTCGACAGACATCGGTGGCTACACCTTC.

The chain has TRBV9 and TRBJ1-6; D is unresolved. CDR3 size: 14 residues. Per the germline V gene, CDR1 is SGDLS and CDR2 is YYNGEE. V was clipped by 3 bases and J by 7 bases, with 11 bases between them. This CDR3 is CASSGGELNSPLHF. The CDR3 coding sequence is TGTGCCAGCAGCGGGGGAGAGCTGAATTCACCCCTCCACTTT.

The chain joins TRBV2 to TRBJ2-1, with D possibly matching TRBD2 (7 bases). Between the trimmed V and J ends, which lost 8 bases and 0 bases, there was a span of 14 bases. The germline gives CDR1 SNHLY, CDR2 FYNNEI. This CDR3 has 15 amino acids. CDR3 in amino acids: CASRSGGPSYNEQFF. Written as DNA, the CDR3 is TGTGCCAGCCGGTCGGGGGGCCCCTCCTACAATGAGCAGTTCTTC.

This clonotype has at least ten counts. The V call is TRBV5-1, the J call TRBJ2-3; D is possibly TRBD2 (7 bases). The CDR3 contains 16 residues. Germline CDR1 SGHRS, CDR2 YFSETQ. Trimming cost V 4 bases and J 5 bases, with 20 bases left between them. CDR3 sequence: CASSPVRGGPKDTQYF. CDR3 bases: TGCGCCAGCAGCCCCGTTAGGGGGGGGCCAAAAGATACGCAGTATTTT.

The CDR3 reads CASSLIISYGEGGAEQFF. Written as DNA, the CDR3 is TGCGCCAGCAGCCTAATTATATCCTACGGAGAAGGGGGCGCGGAGCAGTTCTTC. This rearrangement joins TRBV4-1 to TRBJ2-1; 7 bases line up with TRBD1. This CDR3 comprises 18 residues. CDR1 is MGHRA, CDR2 YSYEKL, per germline. Unmatched junction bases numbered 22, after V lost 4 bases and J lost 10 bases.

This clonotype has a handful of counts. This chain connects TRBV27 to TRBJ2-7; 11 nucleotides match TRBD1. This CDR3 is built from 19 residues. CDR1 is MNHEY, CDR2 SMNVEV, per germline (reference sequence). The V segment lost 5 bases and the J segment 3 bases; nucleotides outside the gene matches: 18. The chain's CDR3 is CASSGFSGIGTGGVYEQYF. The CDR3 DNA is TGTGCCAGCAGTGGCTTCAGCGGTATAGGGACAGGGGGGGTCTACGAGCAGTACTTC.